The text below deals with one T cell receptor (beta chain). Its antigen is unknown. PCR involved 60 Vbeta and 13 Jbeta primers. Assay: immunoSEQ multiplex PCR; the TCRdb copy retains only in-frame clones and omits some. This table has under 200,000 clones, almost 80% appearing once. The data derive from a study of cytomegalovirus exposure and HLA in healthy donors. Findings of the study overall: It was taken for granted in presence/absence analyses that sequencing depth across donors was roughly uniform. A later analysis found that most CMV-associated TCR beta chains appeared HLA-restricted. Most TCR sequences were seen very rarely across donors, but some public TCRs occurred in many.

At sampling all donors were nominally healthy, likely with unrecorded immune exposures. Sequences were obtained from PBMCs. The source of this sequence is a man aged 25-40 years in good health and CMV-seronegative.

CDR3 amino acids: CATSKRTGNTEAFF. Written as DNA, the CDR3 is TGTGCCACCAGCAAAAGAACAGGGAACACTGAAGCTTTCTTT. The chain couples TRBV15 to TRBJ1-1, with D maybe TRBD1 (5 bases). The CDR3 is 14 residues long. The germline CDR1 and CDR2 sequences are LNHNV and YYDKDF (reference sequence). V shed 4 bases and J shed 1 base, with 10 bases lying between them.